This is a list of T cell receptor beta chains from one sample in a study of T-cell memory formation after mild COVID-19. MiXCR, applied by TCRdb to the 5' RACE reads, yields one record per CDR3 protein. The data hold roughly 110,000 distinct CDR3 sequences, with over 15% observed a single time. Sequenced input: PBMCs or a T cell subset sorted from them (not recorded which). The receptor set was obtained from an adult woman who had mild COVID-19 (a few samples of this study predate the infection). Cell type and time point are not known. The CDR3 runs from the conserved cysteine through the conserved F or W. D genes are given only for firm matches. Only some rows state a clone size, as once, few, many or a class for expanded clones.

clone size	J gene	V gene	D gene	CDR3 protein	CDR3 DNA
few	TRBJ2-1	TRBV7-9	.	CASSLLARHNEQFF	TGTGCCAGCAGCTTATTAGCTAGACACAATGAGCAGTTCTTC
.	TRBJ2-7	TRBV7-9	.	CASSLAVGRNEQYF	TGTGCCAGCAGCTTAGCTGTGGGGCGGAACGAGCAGTACTTC
.	TRBJ1-2	TRBV27	.	CASGTRQFYGYTF	TGTGCCAGCGGTACCAGACAGTTCTATGGCTACACCTTC
.	TRBJ2-3	TRBV4-1	.	CASSQTRRSTDTQYF	TGCGCCAGCAGCCAAACGAGACGGAGCACAGATACGCAGTATTTT
many	TRBJ2-3	TRBV29-1	.	CSARFTDTQYF	TGCAGCGCACGGTTTACAGATACGCAGTATTTT
.	TRBJ2-3	TRBV27	.	CASNFGAGGVADTQYF	TGTGCCAGCAACTTTGGGGCCGGGGGTGTCGCAGATACGCAGTATTTT
many	TRBJ2-7	TRBV7-8	TRBD2	CASSSNLLAGVGSYEQYF	TGTGCCAGCAGCTCGAACCTACTAGCGGGAGTAGGTAGCTACGAGCAGTACTTC
.	TRBJ1-1	TRBV24-1	.	CATSDVEGSVTEAFF	TGTGCCACCAGTGATGTGGAGGGTTCCGTCACTGAAGCTTTCTTT
few	TRBJ1-5	TRBV11-1	.	CASSLAPDTDQPQHF	TGTGCCAGCAGCTTAGCCCCGGACACCGATCAGCCCCAGCATTTT
.	TRBJ2-5	TRBV7-7	.	CASSLALTGKEETQYF	TGTGCTAGCAGCTTAGCCCTAACAGGGAAGGAAGAGACCCAGTACTTC
many	TRBJ1-1	TRBV29-1	.	CSGRSGETEAFF	TGCAGCGGCAGATCGGGGGAAACTGAAGCTTTCTTT
.	TRBJ2-1	TRBV18	TRBD2	CASQGLAGENEQFF	TGTGCCAGCCAGGGACTAGCGGGAGAAAATGAGCAGTTCTTC
many	TRBJ2-5	TRBV5-1	.	CASSLMRDMGETQYF	TGCGCCAGCAGCTTGATGCGGGACATGGGGGAGACCCAGTACTTC
few	TRBJ2-1	TRBV6-2/TRBV6-3	TRBD2	CASSGGEQFF	TGTGCCAGTTCGGGAGGTGAGCAGTTCTTC
few	TRBJ1-2	TRBV12-3/TRBV12-4	.	CASSPSDRFNYGYTF	TGTGCCAGCAGTCCGTCCGACAGATTTAACTATGGCTACACCTTC
.	TRBJ1-2	TRBV12-3/TRBV12-4	TRBD1	CASSSWTGDGYTF	TGTGCCAGCAGTTCATGGACAGGGGATGGCTACACCTTC
few	TRBJ1-3	TRBV7-9	.	CASSHTMDSLSISGNTIYF	TGTGCCAGCAGCCACACGATGGACAGTCTGTCCATCTCTGGAAACACCATATATTTT
many	TRBJ2-7	TRBV7-7	TRBD1	CASSLGQGDTYEQYF	TGTGCCAGCAGCTTAGGACAGGGCGATACCTACGAGCAGTACTTC
.	TRBJ2-7	TRBV13	.	CASSTVTGGEQYF	TGTGCCAGCAGCACAGTAACAGGAGGAGAGCAGTACTTC
few	TRBJ2-3	TRBV12-3/TRBV12-4	TRBD2	CASSCTTGTSGGATDTQYF	TGTGCCAGCAGCTGTACCACCGGGACTAGCGGGGGGGCTACAGATACGCAGTATTTT
.	TRBJ1-2	TRBV5-1	.	CASSPEGGNYGYTF	TGCGCCAGCAGCCCGGAGGGCGGTAACTATGGCTACACCTTC
few	TRBJ1-1	TRBV18	.	CASSQSANSNTEAFF	TGTGCCAGCTCCCAAAGTGCGAATTCAAACACTGAAGCTTTCTTT
.	TRBJ2-2	TRBV24-1	.	CATSPLGGGRTANTGELFF	TGTGCCACCAGTCCCCTTGGGGGCGGGAGAACGGCGAACACCGGGGAGCTGTTTTTT
.	TRBJ2-2	TRBV12-3/TRBV12-4	TRBD2	CASSSRIAGVTGELFF	TGTGCCAGCAGTTCCCGGATAGCGGGAGTCACCGGGGAGCTGTTTTTT
.	TRBJ2-7	TRBV9	TRBD1	CASSAGTDRPTYEQYF	TGTGCCAGCAGCGCAGGGACAGACCGTCCGACCTACGAGCAGTACTTC
few	TRBJ2-1	TRBV24-1	.	CATGSPNEQFF	TGTGCCACCGGCTCGCCCAATGAGCAGTTCTTC
few	TRBJ2-4	TRBV7-9	TRBD2	CASRPPSRDYGPSKDIQYF	TGTGCCAGCCGGCCCCCCTCCCGGGACTATGGGCCCTCCAAGGACATTCAGTACTTC
few	TRBJ2-7	TRBV7-2	.	CASSLEAGWEQYF	TGTGCCAGCAGCTTAGAGGCGGGTTGGGAGCAGTACTTC
.	TRBJ2-7	TRBV15	.	CATSQGNEQYF	TGTGCCACCAGCCAGGGTAACGAGCAGTACTTC
few	TRBJ2-2	TRBV12-5	.	CASGLGHGETGELFF	TGTGCTAGTGGTTTGGGACATGGGGAAACCGGGGAGCTGTTTTTT
few	TRBJ2-1	TRBV4-3	.	CASSQGSRGTYNEQFF	TGCGCCAGCAGCCAAGGGTCCAGGGGAACCTACAATGAGCAGTTCTTC
.	TRBJ2-3	TRBV4-2	TRBD2	CASSQDPYLAGGTDTQYF	TGTGCCAGCAGCCAAGATCCCTATCTAGCGGGGGGCACAGATACGCAGTATTTT
.	TRBJ1-2	TRBV14	.	CASSQVLDYGYTF	TGTGCCAGCAGCCAAGTTCTCGACTATGGCTACACCTTC
few	TRBJ2-2	TRBV5-6	.	CASSGRYGELFF	TGTGCCAGCAGCGGGAGGTACGGGGAGCTGTTTTTT
.	TRBJ2-3	TRBV10-3	TRBD2	CAISDMASGSTDTQYF	TGTGCCATCAGTGATATGGCTAGCGGTAGCACAGATACGCAGTATTTT
once	TRBJ2-7	TRBV14	TRBD2	CASSPVSGVVIEQYF	TGTGCCAGCAGCCCAGTCAGCGGGGTGGTTATCGAGCAGTACTTC
.	TRBJ1-1	TRBV6-5	TRBD1	CASSSGQGSLNTEAFF	TGTGCCAGCAGTTCTGGACAGGGCTCCTTAAACACTGAAGCTTTCTTT
.	TRBJ2-5	TRBV6-5	TRBD1	CASSHTGVIQETQYF	TGTGCCAGCAGCCATACAGGGGTCATCCAAGAGACCCAGTACTTC
few	TRBJ2-3	TRBV6-6	.	CASRPSVATDTQYF	TGTGCCAGCAGGCCGTCTGTCGCCACAGATACGCAGTATTTT
.	TRBJ1-1	TRBV20-1	.	CSAGEPDLNTEAFF	TGCAGTGCTGGTGAGCCGGATTTGAACACTGAAGCTTTCTTT
.	TRBJ1-2	TRBV2	.	CASSEARWGDGYTF	TGTGCCAGCAGTGAAGCGAGGTGGGGAGATGGCTACACCTTC
few	TRBJ2-3	TRBV20-1	TRBD2	CSAAISPGLAASTDTQYF	TGCAGTGCTGCCATAAGCCCGGGACTAGCGGCTAGCACAGATACGCAGTATTTT
.	TRBJ2-3	TRBV10-3	.	CAISESRGVSTDTQYF	TGTGCCATCAGTGAGTCAAGAGGGGTGAGCACAGATACGCAGTATTTT
many	TRBJ1-2	TRBV7-9	.	CASSFPDTRSYGYTF	TGTGCCAGCAGCTTTCCGGACACTCGGTCCTATGGCTACACCTTC
few	TRBJ2-5	TRBV7-9	.	CASSLDWNQETQYF	TGTGCCAGCAGCTTAGACTGGAACCAAGAGACCCAGTACTTC